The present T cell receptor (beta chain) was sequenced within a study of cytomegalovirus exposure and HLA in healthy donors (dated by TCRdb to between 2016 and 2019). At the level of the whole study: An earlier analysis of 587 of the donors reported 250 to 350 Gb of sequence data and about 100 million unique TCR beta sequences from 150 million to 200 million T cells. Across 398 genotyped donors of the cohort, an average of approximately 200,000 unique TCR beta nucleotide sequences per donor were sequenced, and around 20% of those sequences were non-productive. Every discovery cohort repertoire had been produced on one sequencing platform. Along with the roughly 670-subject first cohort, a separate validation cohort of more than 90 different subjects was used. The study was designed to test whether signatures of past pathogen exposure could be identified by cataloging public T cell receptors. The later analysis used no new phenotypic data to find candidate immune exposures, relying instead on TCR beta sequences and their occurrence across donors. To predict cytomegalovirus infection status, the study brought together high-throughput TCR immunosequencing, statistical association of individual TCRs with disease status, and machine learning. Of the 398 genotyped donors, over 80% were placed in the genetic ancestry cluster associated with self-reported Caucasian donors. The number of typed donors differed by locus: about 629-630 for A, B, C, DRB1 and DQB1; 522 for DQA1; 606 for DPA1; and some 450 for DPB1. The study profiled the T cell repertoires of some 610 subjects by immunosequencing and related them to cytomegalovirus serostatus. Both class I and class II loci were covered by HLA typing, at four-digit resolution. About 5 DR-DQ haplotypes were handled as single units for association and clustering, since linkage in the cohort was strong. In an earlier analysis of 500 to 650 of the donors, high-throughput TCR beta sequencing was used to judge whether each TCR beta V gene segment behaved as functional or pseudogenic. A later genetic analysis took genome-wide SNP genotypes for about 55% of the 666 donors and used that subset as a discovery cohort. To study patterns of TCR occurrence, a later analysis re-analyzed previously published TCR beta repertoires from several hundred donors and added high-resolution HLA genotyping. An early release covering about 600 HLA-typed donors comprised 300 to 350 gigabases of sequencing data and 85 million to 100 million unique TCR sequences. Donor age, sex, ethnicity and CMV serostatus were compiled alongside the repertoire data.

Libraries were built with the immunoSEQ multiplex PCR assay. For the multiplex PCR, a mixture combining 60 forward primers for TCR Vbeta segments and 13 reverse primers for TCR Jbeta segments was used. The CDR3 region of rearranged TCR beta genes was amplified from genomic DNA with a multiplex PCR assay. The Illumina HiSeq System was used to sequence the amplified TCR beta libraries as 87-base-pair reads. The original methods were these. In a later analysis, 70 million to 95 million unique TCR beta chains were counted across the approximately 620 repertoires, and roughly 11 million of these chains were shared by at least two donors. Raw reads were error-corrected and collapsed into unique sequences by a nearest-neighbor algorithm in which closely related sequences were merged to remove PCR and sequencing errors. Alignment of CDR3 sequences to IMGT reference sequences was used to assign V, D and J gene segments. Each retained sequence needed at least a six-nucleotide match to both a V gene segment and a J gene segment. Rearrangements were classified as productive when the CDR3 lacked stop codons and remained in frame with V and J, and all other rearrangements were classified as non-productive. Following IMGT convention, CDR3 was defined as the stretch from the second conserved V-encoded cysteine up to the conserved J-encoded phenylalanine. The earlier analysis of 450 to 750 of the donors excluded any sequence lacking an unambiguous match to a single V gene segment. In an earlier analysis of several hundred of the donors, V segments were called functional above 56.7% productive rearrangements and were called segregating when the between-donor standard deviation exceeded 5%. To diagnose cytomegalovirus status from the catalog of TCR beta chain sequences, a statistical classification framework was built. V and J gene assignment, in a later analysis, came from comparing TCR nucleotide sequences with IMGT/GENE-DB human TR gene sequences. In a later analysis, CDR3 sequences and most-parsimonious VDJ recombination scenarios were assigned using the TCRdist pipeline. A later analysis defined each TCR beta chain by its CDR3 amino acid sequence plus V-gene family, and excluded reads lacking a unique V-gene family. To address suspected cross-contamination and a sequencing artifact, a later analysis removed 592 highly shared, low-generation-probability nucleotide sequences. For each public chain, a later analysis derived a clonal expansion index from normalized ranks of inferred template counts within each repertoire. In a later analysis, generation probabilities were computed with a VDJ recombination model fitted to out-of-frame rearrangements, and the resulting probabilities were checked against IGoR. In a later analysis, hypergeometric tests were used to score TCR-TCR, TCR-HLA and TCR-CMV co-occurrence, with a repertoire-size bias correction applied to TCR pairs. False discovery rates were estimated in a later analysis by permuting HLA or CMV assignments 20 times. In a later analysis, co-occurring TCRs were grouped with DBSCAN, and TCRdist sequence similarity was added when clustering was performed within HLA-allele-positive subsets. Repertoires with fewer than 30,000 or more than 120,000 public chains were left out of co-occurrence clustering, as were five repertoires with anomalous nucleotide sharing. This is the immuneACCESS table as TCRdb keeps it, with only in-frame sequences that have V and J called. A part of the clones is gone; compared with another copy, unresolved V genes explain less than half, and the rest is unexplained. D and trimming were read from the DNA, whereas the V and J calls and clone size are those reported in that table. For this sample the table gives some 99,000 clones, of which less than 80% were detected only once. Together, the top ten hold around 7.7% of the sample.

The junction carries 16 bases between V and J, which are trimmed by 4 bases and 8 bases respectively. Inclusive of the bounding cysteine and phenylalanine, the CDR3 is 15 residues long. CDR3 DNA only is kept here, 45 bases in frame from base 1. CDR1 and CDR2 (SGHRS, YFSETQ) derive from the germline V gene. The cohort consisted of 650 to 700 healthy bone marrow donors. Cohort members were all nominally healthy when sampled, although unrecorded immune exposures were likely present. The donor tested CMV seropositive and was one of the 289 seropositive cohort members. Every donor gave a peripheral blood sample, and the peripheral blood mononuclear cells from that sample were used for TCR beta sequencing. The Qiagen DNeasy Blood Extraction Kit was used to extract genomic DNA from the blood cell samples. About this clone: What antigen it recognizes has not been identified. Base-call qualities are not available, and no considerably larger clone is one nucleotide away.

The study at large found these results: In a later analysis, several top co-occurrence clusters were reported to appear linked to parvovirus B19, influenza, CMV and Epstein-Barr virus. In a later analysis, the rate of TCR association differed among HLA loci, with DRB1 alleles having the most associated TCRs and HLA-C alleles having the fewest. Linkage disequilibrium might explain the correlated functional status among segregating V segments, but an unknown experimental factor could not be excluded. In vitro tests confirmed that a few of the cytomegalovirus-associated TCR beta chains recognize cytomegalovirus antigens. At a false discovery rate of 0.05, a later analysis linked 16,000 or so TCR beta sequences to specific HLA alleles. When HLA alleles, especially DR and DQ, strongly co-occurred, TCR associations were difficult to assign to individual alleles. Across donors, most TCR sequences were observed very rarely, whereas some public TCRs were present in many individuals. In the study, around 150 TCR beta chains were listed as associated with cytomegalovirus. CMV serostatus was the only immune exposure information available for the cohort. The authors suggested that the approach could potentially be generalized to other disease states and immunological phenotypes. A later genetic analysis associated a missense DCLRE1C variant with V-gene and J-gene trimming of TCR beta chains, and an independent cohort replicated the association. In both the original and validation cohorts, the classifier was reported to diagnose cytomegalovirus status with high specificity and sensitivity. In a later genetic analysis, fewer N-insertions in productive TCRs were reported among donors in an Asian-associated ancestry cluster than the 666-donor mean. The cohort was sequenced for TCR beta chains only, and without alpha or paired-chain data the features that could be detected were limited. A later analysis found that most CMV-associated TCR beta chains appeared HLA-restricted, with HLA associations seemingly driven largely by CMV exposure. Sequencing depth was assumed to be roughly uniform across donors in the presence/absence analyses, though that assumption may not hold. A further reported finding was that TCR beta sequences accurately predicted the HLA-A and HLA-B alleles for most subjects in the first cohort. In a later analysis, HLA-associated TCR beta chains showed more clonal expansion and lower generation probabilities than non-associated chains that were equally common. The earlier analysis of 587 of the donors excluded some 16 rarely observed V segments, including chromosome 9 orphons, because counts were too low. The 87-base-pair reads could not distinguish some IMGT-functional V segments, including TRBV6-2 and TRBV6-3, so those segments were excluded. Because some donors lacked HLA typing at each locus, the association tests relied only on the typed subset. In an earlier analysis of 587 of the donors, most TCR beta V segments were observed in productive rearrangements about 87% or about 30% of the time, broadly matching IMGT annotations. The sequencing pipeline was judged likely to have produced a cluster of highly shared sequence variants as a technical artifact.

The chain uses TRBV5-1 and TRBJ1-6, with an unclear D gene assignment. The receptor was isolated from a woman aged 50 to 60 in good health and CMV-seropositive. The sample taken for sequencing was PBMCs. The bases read TGCGCCAGCAGCCTTGACACAGCTTGGGATTCACCCCTCCACTTT. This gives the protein CASSLDTAWDSPLHF.